Listed here are 20 T cell receptor beta chains from one sample, sequenced in a study of CD8 T cells in ankylosing spondylitis. TCRdb itself ran the 5' RACE reads through MiXCR, one entry per CDR3 protein. The table shows some 37,000 distinct CDR3 sequences, with 8% to 13% occurring only once. The sample comprised synovial fluid, either unsorted or a sorted T cell fraction (not recorded which). These receptors were collected from a male donor with ankylosing spondylitis.

V and J are TRBV4-3 and TRBJ2-1; no clear D. CDR3 length: 14 amino acids. The germline gives CDR1 LGHNA, CDR2 YSLEER. V lost 1 base to trimming and J lost 2 bases, with 6 bases between them. Written as DNA, the CDR3 is TGCGCCAGCAGCCAAGGGTACGCCTACAATGAGCAGTTCTTC. Translating gives CASSQGYAYNEQFF.

This clonotype appeared a few times. This chain joins TRBV25-1 and TRBJ2-3; D is unclear. The CDR3 totals 11 residues. Germline assignment: CDR1 MGHDK and CDR2 SYGVNS. V lost 6 bases and J lost 6, with 7 bases in between. In DNA, the CDR3 is TGTGCCAGCAGGGGATTGGATACGCAGTATTTT. It encodes CASRGLDTQYF.

This clonotype occurred many times. The chain combines TRBV3-1 with TRBJ2-7; D is perhaps TRBD2 (5 bases). Germline assignment: CDR1 LGHDT and CDR2 YNNKEL (reference sequence). The CDR3 totals 15 residues. V was pared by 4 bases and J by 2 bases, with 15 bases between. The CDR3 nucleotides are TGTGCCAGCAGCCCCGGACGAGGGATCGCCTACGAGCAGTACTTC. This gives the protein CASSPGRGIAYEQYF.

This clonotype was seen many times. This chain links TRBV15 with TRBJ2-7; 10 bases line up with TRBD2. Germline values: CDR1 LNHNV, CDR2 YYDKDF (reference sequence). Trimming took 5 bases from V and 5 from J; bases not matched to a gene: 9. The CDR3 contains 15 residues. The CDR3 nucleotides are TGTGCCACCAGCGTACGGACTAGCGGTCTTAACGAGCAGTACTTC. This codes for CATSVRTSGLNEQYF.

This clonotype was found many times. The chain is built from TRBV20-1 and TRBJ2-4; the match to TRBD2 covers 11 bases. CDR1 and CDR2 from the germline V gene are DFQATT and SNEGSKA (reference sequence). V dropped 0 bases and J dropped 6; count of bases not matched to a gene: 4. The CDR3 spans 15 residues. The chain's CDR3 is CSARDLAGGPNIQYF. The CDR3 DNA reads TGCAGTGCTAGAGACCTAGCGGGAGGCCCAAACATTCAGTACTTC.

In this sample, this clonotype turned up a few times. The CDR3 nucleotides are TGCAGTGCCCGGGACCGGTTTGGCAATGAGCAGTTCTTC. This sequence encodes CSARDRFGNEQFF. The chain uses TRBV20-1 and TRBJ2-1; TRBD1 or TRBD2 may be the D gene (5 bases each). This CDR3 spans 13 amino acids. CDR1 is DFQATT, CDR2 SNEGSKA, per germline (reference sequence). The V end lost 6 bases, the J end lost 6 bases, and 15 bases lay between the germline ends.

In its sample, this clonotype was seen a few times. The chain combines TRBV28 with TRBJ1-5; TRBD1 aligns across 7 bases. Germline CDR1 reads MDHEN; CDR2 reads SYDVKM. Losses at the gene ends were 7 bases for V and 6 bases for J; bases not matched to a gene: 12. The CDR3 consists of 15 residues. The DNA of the CDR3 is TGTGCCAGCACCTTTATGAGGGGGCAGGGTCAGCCCCAGCATTTT. This gives the protein CASTFMRGQGQPQHF.

The sample holds many counts of this clonotype. J is TRBJ2-2 and V is TRBV4-3; D is possibly TRBD2 (5 bases). The CDR3 runs to 15 residues. Trimming removed 2 bases at V and 1 base at J, with 8 bases between. Germline values: CDR1 LGHNA, CDR2 YSLEER. For the CDR3, the DNA is TGCGCCAGCAGCCAATCGGGGTTGAACACCGGGGAGCTGTTTTTT. It yields the protein CASSQSGLNTGELFF.

This chain links TRBV7-9 with TRBJ1-2; weak D call: TRBD1 (5 bases). Trimming removed 10 bases from V and 3 bases from J, with 12 bases in between. The CDR3 contains 12 residues. The V gene's germline CDR1 is SEHNR and CDR2 FQNEAQ (reference sequence). The DNA for the CDR3 is TGTGCCATCGAGGGGCTGGACTATGGCTACACCTTC. Amino acid sequence: CAIEGLDYGYTF.

CDR3: CASEGSGRWSYNEQFF. In DNA, the CDR3 is TGTGCCAGCGAGGGTAGCGGGAGGTGGTCCTACAATGAGCAGTTCTTC. The chain employs TRBV12-3 or TRBV12-4 and TRBJ2-1; 10 bases agree with TRBD2. The J segment lost 1 base and the V segment lost 8 bases, leaving 8 bases of the junction unmatched. The CDR3 length is 16 residues.

This clonotype was counted many times. The chain recombines TRBV7-8 with TRBJ2-3; D remains unclear. Germline V gives CDR1 SGHVS, CDR2 FQNEAQ. This CDR3 is 17 amino acids long. V lost 5 bases to trimming and J lost 0 bases, with 18 bases between them. CDR3 loop: CASSPLFGEISTDTQYF. The CDR3 DNA reads as TGTGCCAGCAGCCCCTTGTTCGGCGAGATAAGCACAGATACGCAGTATTTT. The full variable domain, with the rest looked up from reference TRBV7-8 and TRBJ2-3, is GAGVSQSPRYKVAKRGQDVALRCDPISGHVSLFWYQQALGQGPEFLTYFQNEAQLDKSGLPSDRFFAERPEGSVSTLKIQRTQQEDSAVYLCASSPLFGEISTDTQYFGPGTRLTVL.

At least ten counts were recorded for this clonotype. The genes are TRBV4-1 and TRBJ2-1; TRBD2 matches 7 bases. This CDR3 contains 14 residues. Germline CDR1 is MGHRA and CDR2 is YSYEKL. V shed 3 bases and J 4 bases; nucleotides not matched to a gene: 3. The CDR3: CASSHPGLYNEQFF. CDR3 DNA sequence: TGCGCCAGCAGCCACCCGGGACTATACAATGAGCAGTTCTTC.

The rearrangement links TRBV29-1 to TRBJ2-7, with 7 bases identical to TRBD1. J lost 1 base, V lost 0 bases, and 12 bases had no gene match. The CDR3 runs 17 residues. CDR1 SQVTM and CDR2 ANQGSEA come from the germline V gene. CDR3 nucleotides: TGCAGCGTTGAAGATAAACAGGGGCCCAGGTGGTCCTACGAGCAGTACTTC. The encoded protein is CSVEDKQGPRWSYEQYF.

This clonotype has just a few counts. This chain links TRBV28 with TRBJ2-7, with D uncertain. In germline, CDR1 is MDHEN, CDR2 SYDVKM. The V end lost 9 bases, the J end lost 3 bases, and 21 bases lay between the germline ends. CDR3 length equals 15 residues. The CDR3 region has the DNA TGTGCCAGTCACCAGGCCCTAGGCCCTCACTACGAGCAGTACTTC. It codes for CASHQALGPHYEQYF.

Notes on this clonotype: No conserved phenylalanine or tryptophan is present at the end of the CDR3, so a read error is the likely explanation. This chain connects TRBV7-2 to TRBJ2-7, with 9 bases identical to TRBD2. Germline V lookup: CDR1 SGHTA, CDR2 FQGNSA. This CDR3 comprises 14 residues. V shed 5 bases and J 7 bases; nucleotides not matched to a gene: 9. This chain's CDR3 is CASSPPGLAREQYY. The CDR3 DNA reads TGTGCCAGCAGCCCCCCGGGACTAGCAAGGGAGCAGTACTAC.

In its sample, this clonotype was seen many times. The chain combines TRBV12-3 or TRBV12-4 with TRBJ1-3, with no clear D. Trimming took 2 bases from V and 4 from J, leaving 9 bases between them. This CDR3 comprises 14 residues. CDR3 nucleotides: TGTGCCAGCAGTTTAATGACCGACGGAAACACCATATATTTT. Translating it yields CASSLMTDGNTIYF.

This clonotype was observed a handful of times. The rearrangement uses TRBV18 and TRBJ2-7, with 14 bases matching TRBD2. Germline CDR1 is KGHSH and CDR2 is LQKENI. CDR3 size: 15 residues. J lost 6 bases, V lost 0 bases, and 1 base had no gene match. The CDR3 DNA follows: TGTGCCAGCTCACCACCGACTAGCGGGAGGGGCGAGCAGTACTTC. Amino acids: CASSPPTSGRGEQYF.

J is TRBJ2-1 and V is TRBV15; 8 positions match TRBD2. This CDR3 is 19 amino acids long. V lost 5 bases, J lost 4 bases, and 19 bases stayed unmatched. Germline assignment: CDR1 LNHNV and CDR2 YYDKDF (reference sequence). The CDR3 DNA reads TGTGCCACCAGCTCTACCTTGGCCGGGAGGGCCTCAGCGTACAATGAGCAGTTCTTC. Residues: CATSSTLAGRASAYNEQFF. Filled out from reference TRBV15 and TRBJ2-1, the complete variable domain reads DAMVIQNPRYQVTQFGKPVTLSCSQTLNHNVMYWYQQKSSQAPKLLFHYYDKDFNNEADTPDNFQSRRPNTSFCFLDIRSPGLGDTAMYLCATSSTLAGRASAYNEQFFGPGTRLTVL.

The table lists this clonotype with many counts. This chain links TRBV30 with TRBJ2-1; weak D call: TRBD2 (5 bases). V was cut by 3 bases and J by 4 bases, with 13 bases left in between. The CDR3 contains 14 residues. The germline CDR1 and CDR2 sequences are GTSNPN and SVGIG (reference sequence). The CDR3 loop is CAWSQLVPYNEQFF. In DNA, the CDR3 is TGTGCCTGGAGCCAACTAGTCCCATACAATGAGCAGTTCTTC.

This clonotype was seen at least ten times. This chain connects TRBV15 to TRBJ1-2; a weak D match, TRBD1 (5 bases). The CDR3 sequence is 14 residues long. V was shortened by 4 bases and J by 8 bases, with 17 bases between the two germline ends. Germline V gene lookup returns CDR1 LNHNV and CDR2 YYDKDF (reference sequence). CDR3 sequence: CATSMNIRGGGYTF. CDR3 DNA: TGTGCCACCAGCATGAATATAAGGGGCGGCGGCTACACCTTC.